Listed below are T cell receptor beta chains from one sample, sequenced in a study of blood T cells in healthy people across ages. TCRdb fed the 5' RACE reads into MiXCR, producing one record per CDR3 protein. The sample holds about 1.1 million distinct CDR3 sequences, more than 30% seen once. Source material: blood. Every receptor here comes from a man younger than 30 in good health. Each CDR3 is given with its conserved first and last residue. The D gene is left open where the match is weak. Expanded clones get a size class; other rows say once, few or many, or leave the size out.

. TRBJ2-7 TRBV7-2 . TGTGCCAGCAGCGCCCGAGGCAGTGCCCTCTCCGAGCAGTACTTC CASSARGSALSEQYF
. TRBJ2-7 TRBV5-1 . TGCGCCAGCAGCCCTCCACGTGGCAACGACGAGCAGTACTTC CASSPPRGNDEQYF
TRBD1 TRBJ2-5 TRBV4-3 few TGCGCCAGCAGCCAAGATTTGGTGGGGACAGGGGTTGGAGAGACCCAGTACTTC CASSQDLVGTGVGETQYF
. TRBJ1-1 TRBV7-2 few TGTGCCAGCAGCGAGAGTTCGGGGACGAAGGGTGAAGCTTTCTTT CASSESSGTKGEAFF
. TRBJ2-5 TRBV7-2 . TGTGCCAGCAGCTTAGGGCTGCTCGGACAAGAGACCCAGTACTTC CASSLGLLGQETQYF
. TRBJ1-5 TRBV2 few TGTGCCAGCAGTGAAGCGCTTGGGGATCAGCCCCAGCATTTT CASSEALGDQPQHF
. TRBJ1-2 TRBV6-2/TRBV6-3 few TGTGCCAGCAGCTGGACAGCAGCTAACTATGGCTACACCTTC CASSWTAANYGYTF
. TRBJ1-5 TRBV5-1 few TGCGCCAGCAGCGAACAGCCCCAGCATTTT CASSEQPQHF
TRBD1 TRBJ1-4 TRBV7-9 . TGTGCCAGCGGCTTAAGACAGGGTGGGGGAAAACTGTTTTTT CASGLRQGGGKLFF
. TRBJ2-5 TRBV7-2 few TGTGCCAGCAGCTTGGTAGGACAGCTCAATGAGCAGTACTTC CASSLVGQLNEQYF
. TRBJ2-4 TRBV20-1 few TGCAGTGCTAGCTCCGGAAAAGCCAAAAACATTCAGTACTTC CSASSGKAKNIQYF
. TRBJ1-6 TRBV4-3 few TGCGCCAGCAGCCAAGACAAGACTAGAAGGCCCCTCCACTTT CASSQDKTRRPLHF
TRBD2 TRBJ2-4 TRBV5-1 . TGCGCCAGCAGCTTGGTGCCTAGCGGGGAAAACATTCAGTACTTC CASSLVPSGENIQYF
. TRBJ1-2 TRBV20-1 few TGCAGTGCTCCGACGGAGTACTATGGCTACACCTTC CSAPTEYYGYTF
TRBD1 TRBJ2-1 TRBV9 . TGTGCCAGCAGCGTAGACGGGACAGGCCGGTACAATGAGCAGTTCTTC CASSVDGTGRYNEQFF
TRBD1 TRBJ2-3 TRBV20-1 . TGCAGTGCTAGAGGACTGGGACAGGGGGCAGATACGCAGTATTTT CSARGLGQGADTQYF
. TRBJ2-2 TRBV9 . TGTGCCAGCAGCGCCGGGACACACACCGGGGAGCTGTTTTTT CASSAGTHTGELFF
TRBD2 TRBJ2-3 TRBV20-1 few TGCAGTGCTAGAGGCTCCCTAGCGGGGGGGAGCACAGATACGCAGTATTTT CSARGSLAGGSTDTQYF
. TRBJ2-1 TRBV20-1 many TGCAGTGCTAGAGATTTAACCGGGACTGACTACAATGAGCAGTTCTTC CSARDLTGTDYNEQFF
. TRBJ2-2 TRBV3-1 once TGTGCCAGCAGCCCAAGCTTGAACACCGGGGAGCTGTTTTTT CASSPSLNTGELFF
. TRBJ2-1 TRBV10-3 few TGTGCCATCAGTGAGTCCGTGGTAGCGGACAATGAGCAGTTCTTC CAISESVVADNEQFF
TRBD1 TRBJ2-7 TRBV30 . TGTGCCTGGAATGCGGACAGGCTCGGCGAGCAGTACTTC CAWNADRLGEQYF
. TRBJ1-1 TRBV7-3 . TGTGCCAGCACCGTAGACCGGGATTCTCACGCTGAAGCTTTCTTT CASTVDRDSHAEAFF
TRBD1 TRBJ2-7 TRBV5-1 . TGCGCCAGCAGCCCAGGGGGCTTCGAGTACGAGCAGTACTTC CASSPGGFEYEQYF
TRBD2 TRBJ2-1 TRBV6-5 . TGTGCCAGCAGTTACTCGATAGCAGGTGGGACTAGAGGCGATGAGCAGTTCTTC CASSYSIAGGTRGDEQFF
. TRBJ1-1 TRBV5-1 . TGCGCCAGCAGCTTGCTAGAATACACTGAAGCTTTCTTT CASSLLEYTEAFF
. TRBJ2-1 TRBV7-9 few TGTGCCAGCAGCCTGAACCAGGGAGGGCAGTTCTTC CASSLNQGGQFF
. TRBJ2-2 TRBV27 many TGTGCCAGCAGTTTAGAGGGGTCCGGGGAGCTGTTTTTT CASSLEGSGELFF
. TRBJ2-7 TRBV2 . TGTGCCAGCAGTGAAGACGCGTCCTACGAGCAGTACTTC CASSEDASYEQYF
TRBD1 TRBJ1-5 TRBV9 . TGTGCCAGCAGCGTAGGCCCATTAGGGGGCATTCAGCCCCAGCATTTT CASSVGPLGGIQPQHF
TRBD1 TRBJ2-2 TRBV12-5 . TGTGCTAGTGGTTTGGTAGGACAGGGCGGCACCGGGGAGCTGTTTTTT CASGLVGQGGTGELFF
. TRBJ2-7 TRBV5-1 . TGCGCCAGCAGCCCGGAGGACGGTTCCTACGAGCAGTACTTC CASSPEDGSYEQYF